This T cell receptor beta chain was profiled in a study of blood T cell repertoires in COVID-19. Only in-frame clones appear in the TCRdb table, and some are missing; sequencing was by immunoSEQ multiplex PCR. The data show roughly 230,000 clones, about 90% seen once. Participants' own reports of clinical history determined their cohort assignment. After removal of 2 bases from V and 4 bases from J, the junction contained 3 bases not matched to a gene. This CDR3 spans 14 amino acids. CDR1 MGHRA and CDR2 YSYEKL come from the germline V gene. This sequence originates from a woman aged 25-40 years with acute COVID-19. What was sequenced was PBMCs or T cells enriched from blood (not recorded which). J is TRBJ1-2 and V is TRBV4-1; 8 nucleotides agree with TRBD1. CDR3 sequence reads: CASSQRQGLYGYTF. DNA of the CDR3: TGCGCCAGCAGCCAACGACAGGGGCTCTATGGCTACACCTTC.